The following is a T cell receptor (beta chain) sequence with its context. Its antigen remains unknown. The data were obtained in a study of shared clonotypes between healthy human individuals. Study summary: Per donor, CD8 memory used one plate, CD8 naive used two, CD4 memory used three and CD4 naive used three. Overall study results and limits: Sorted-subset sequencing, rarefaction showed, was incomplete despite large depth. Researchers sampled blood only, noting tissue repertoires likely differ.

This was a deep-level run. Some clones are missing from TCRdb's copy, which holds only in-frame ones; the method was immunoSEQ multiplex PCR. The sample holds 300,000 to 400,000 clones, 73% seen once. The receptor comes from a man aged 25-40 years in good health. The specimen was memory CD4+ T cells sorted from blood. Noted subset: CD45RA-negative fraction.

CDR3 residues: CASSPSQETYEQYF. The DNA of the CDR3 is TGTGCCAGCTCACCATCACAGGAAACCTACGAGCAGTACTTC. The chain has TRBV18 and TRBJ2-7; maybe TRBD1 (5 bases). This CDR3 has 14 residues. CDR1 is KGHSH, CDR2 LQKENI, per germline. The V and J ends lost 2 bases and 2 bases respectively, with 10 bases between them. The full variable domain, with the rest looked up from reference TRBV18 and TRBJ2-7, is NAGVMQNPRHLVRRRGQEARLRCSPMKGHSHVYWYRQLPEEGLKFMVYLQKENIIDESGMPKERFSAEFPKEGPSILRIQQVVRGDSAAYFCASSPSQETYEQYFGPGTRLTVT.